What follows is one TCR beta chain and its context. Its antigen is currently unknown. With a J-beta primer mix and a sample-barcoded 5' primer, a second PCR ran 7 to 11 cycles. TCRdb fed the 5' RACE reads into MiXCR, producing one record per CDR3 protein. The data hold about a million distinct CDR3 sequences, with 35% to 40% observed a single time. Samples each yielded at least 5.5 micrograms of total RNA. The CDR3 runs 15 residues. V was pared by 7 bases and J by 2 bases, with 17 bases between. The data are from a study of blood T cells in healthy people across ages. Regarding the study as a whole: Unsorted PBMCs ruled out conclusive naive versus antigen-experienced comparison.

The V call is TRBV12-3 or TRBV12-4, the J call TRBJ1-2, with D maybe TRBD1 (6 bases). Sample: blood. This receptor was obtained from a young man in good health. Written as DNA, the CDR3 is TGTGCCAGCATCAGGGCCGGGACACTAAACTATGGCTACACCTTC. This sequence encodes CASIRAGTLNYGYTF.